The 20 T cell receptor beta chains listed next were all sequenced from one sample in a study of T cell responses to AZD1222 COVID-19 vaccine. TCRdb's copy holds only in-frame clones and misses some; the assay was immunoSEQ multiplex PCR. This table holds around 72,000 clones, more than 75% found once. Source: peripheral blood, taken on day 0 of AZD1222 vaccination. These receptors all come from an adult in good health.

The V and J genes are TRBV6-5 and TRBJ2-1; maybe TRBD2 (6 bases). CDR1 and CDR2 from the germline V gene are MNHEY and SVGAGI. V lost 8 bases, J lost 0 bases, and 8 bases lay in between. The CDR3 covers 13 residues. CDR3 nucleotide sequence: TGTGCCAGCGGGACTCTCTCCTACAATGAGCAGTTCTTC. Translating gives CASGTLSYNEQFF.

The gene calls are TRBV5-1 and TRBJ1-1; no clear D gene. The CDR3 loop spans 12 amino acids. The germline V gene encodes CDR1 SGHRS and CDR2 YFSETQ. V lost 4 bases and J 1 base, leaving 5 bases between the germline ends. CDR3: CASSEENTEAFF. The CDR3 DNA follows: TGCGCCAGCAGCGAGGAGAACACTGAAGCTTTCTTT.

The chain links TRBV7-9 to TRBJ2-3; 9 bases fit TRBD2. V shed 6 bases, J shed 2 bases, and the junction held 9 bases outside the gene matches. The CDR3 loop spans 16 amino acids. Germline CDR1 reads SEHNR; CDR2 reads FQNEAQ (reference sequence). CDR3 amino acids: CASRAISGGYTDTQYF. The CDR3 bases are TGTGCCAGCAGGGCGATTAGCGGGGGCTACACAGATACGCAGTATTTT. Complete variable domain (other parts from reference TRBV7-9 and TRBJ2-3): DTGVSQNPRHKITKRGQNVTFRCDPISEHNRLYWYRQTLGQGPEFLTYFQNEAQLEKSRLLSDRFSAERPKGSFSTLEIQRTEQGDSAMYLCASRAISGGYTDTQYFGPGTRLTVL.

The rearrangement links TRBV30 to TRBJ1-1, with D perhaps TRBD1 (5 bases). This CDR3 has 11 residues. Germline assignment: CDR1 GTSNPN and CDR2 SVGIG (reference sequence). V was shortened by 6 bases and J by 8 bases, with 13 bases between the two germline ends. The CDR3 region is CACAPDSEAFF. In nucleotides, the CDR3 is TGTGCCTGCGCACCAGACAGCGAAGCTTTCTTT.

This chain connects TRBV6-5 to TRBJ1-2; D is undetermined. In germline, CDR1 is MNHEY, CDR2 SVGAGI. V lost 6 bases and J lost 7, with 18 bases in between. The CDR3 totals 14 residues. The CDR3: CASSKLRNDGGYTF. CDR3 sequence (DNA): TGTGCCAGCAGCAAACTACGGAACGACGGTGGCTACACCTTC.

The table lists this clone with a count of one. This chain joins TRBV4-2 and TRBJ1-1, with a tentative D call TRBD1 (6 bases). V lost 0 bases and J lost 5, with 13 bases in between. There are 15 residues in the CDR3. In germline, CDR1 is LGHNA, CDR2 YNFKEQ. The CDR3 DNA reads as TGTGCCAGCAGCCAAGATAGCAGGGGATGGACTGAAGCTTTCTTT. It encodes CASSQDSRGWTEAFF.

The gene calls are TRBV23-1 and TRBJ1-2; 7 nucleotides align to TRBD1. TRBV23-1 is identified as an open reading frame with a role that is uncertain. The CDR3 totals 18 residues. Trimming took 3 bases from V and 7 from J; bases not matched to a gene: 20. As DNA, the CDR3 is TGCGCCAGCAGTCATCGCGGGAGACAGGGAGTACCCAGGGGTGGCTACACCTTC. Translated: CASSHRGRQGVPRGGYTF.

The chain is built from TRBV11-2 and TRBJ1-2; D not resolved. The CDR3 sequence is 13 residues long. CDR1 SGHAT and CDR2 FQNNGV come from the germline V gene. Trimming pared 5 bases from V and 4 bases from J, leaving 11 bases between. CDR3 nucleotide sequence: TGTGCCAGCAGCGCGTCGGGAGGCTATGGCTACACCTTC. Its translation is CASSASGGYGYTF.

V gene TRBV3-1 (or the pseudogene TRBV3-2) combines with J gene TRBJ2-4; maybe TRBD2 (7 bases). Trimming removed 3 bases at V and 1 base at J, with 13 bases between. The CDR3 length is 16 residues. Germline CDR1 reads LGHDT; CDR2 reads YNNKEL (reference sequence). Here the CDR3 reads CASSQFRGAAKNIQYF. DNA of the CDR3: TGTGCCAGCAGCCAGTTTCGGGGGGCGGCCAAAAACATTCAGTACTTC.

CDR3 protein: CAGLQGRLSSYEQYF. In nucleotides, the CDR3 is TGTGCCGGCCTACAGGGACGACTTAGCTCCTACGAGCAGTACTTC. The gene calls are TRBV6-5 and TRBJ2-7; tentatively, D is TRBD1 (6 bases). The CDR3 length is 15 residues. Germline V gene data show CDR1 as MNHEY and CDR2 as SVGAGI. Trimming pared 11 bases from V and 0 bases from J, leaving 20 bases between.

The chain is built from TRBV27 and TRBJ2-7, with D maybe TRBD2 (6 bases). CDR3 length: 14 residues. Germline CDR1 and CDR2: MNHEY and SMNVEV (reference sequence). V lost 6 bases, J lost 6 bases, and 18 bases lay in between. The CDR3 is CASRYGGSPGEQYF. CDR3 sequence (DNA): TGTGCCAGCAGGTATGGAGGGAGCCCGGGCGAGCAGTACTTC.

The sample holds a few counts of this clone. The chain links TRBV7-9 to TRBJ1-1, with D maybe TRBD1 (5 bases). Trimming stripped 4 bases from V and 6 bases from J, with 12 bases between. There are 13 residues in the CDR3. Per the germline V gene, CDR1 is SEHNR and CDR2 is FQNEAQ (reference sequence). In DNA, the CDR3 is TGTGCCAGCAGCTCCACGGGGGTTCCTGAAGCTTTCTTT. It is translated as CASSSTGVPEAFF.

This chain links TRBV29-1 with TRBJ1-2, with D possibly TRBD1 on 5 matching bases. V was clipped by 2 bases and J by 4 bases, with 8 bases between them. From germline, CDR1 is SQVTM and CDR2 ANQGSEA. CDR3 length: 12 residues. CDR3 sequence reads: CSVELQGYGYTF. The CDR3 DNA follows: TGCAGCGTTGAACTTCAGGGCTATGGCTACACCTTC. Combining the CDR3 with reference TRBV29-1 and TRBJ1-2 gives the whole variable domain SAVISQKPSRDICQRGTSLTIQCQVDSQVTMMFWYRQQPGQSLTLIATANQGSEATYESGFVIDKFPISRPNLTFSTLTVSNMSPEDSSIYLCSVELQGYGYTFGSGTRLTVV.

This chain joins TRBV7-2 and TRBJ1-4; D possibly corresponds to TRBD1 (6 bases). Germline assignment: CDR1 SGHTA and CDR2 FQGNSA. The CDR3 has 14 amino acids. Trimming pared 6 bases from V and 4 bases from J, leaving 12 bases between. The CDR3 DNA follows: TGTGCCAGCAGTCGAACAGGGATTAATGAAAAACTGTTTTTT. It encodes CASSRTGINEKLFF.

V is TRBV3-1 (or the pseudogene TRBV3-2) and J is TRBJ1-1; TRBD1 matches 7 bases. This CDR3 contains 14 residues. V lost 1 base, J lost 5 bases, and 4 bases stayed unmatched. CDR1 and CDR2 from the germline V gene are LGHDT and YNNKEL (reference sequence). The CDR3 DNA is TGTGCCAGCAGCCAAGGACAGGGCTGGACTGAAGCTTTCTTT. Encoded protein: CASSQGQGWTEAFF.

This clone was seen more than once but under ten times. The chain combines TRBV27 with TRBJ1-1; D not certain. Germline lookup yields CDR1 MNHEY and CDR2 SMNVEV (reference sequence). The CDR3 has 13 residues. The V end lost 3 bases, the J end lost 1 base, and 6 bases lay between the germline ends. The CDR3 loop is CASSFTQNTEAFF. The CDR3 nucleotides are TGTGCCAGCAGTTTTACACAGAACACTGAAGCTTTCTTT.

The CDR3 nucleotides are TGTGCCAGCAGATACGCAGGGTTAAGTGGCGGGGGCTACACCTTC. It is translated as CASRYAGLSGGGYTF. The chain has TRBV6-5 and TRBJ1-2, with a possible D match to TRBD1 (5 bases). CDR3 length: 15 residues. The V gene's germline CDR1 is MNHEY and CDR2 SVGAGI. V was pared by 6 bases and J by 8 bases, with 22 bases between.

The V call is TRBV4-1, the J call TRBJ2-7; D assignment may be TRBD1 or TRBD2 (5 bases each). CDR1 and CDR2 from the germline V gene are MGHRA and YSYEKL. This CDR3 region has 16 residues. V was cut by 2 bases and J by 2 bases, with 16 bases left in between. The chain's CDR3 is CASSQTVGDPPYEQYF. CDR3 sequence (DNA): TGCGCCAGCAGCCAAACCGTGGGGGACCCCCCCTACGAGCAGTACTTC.

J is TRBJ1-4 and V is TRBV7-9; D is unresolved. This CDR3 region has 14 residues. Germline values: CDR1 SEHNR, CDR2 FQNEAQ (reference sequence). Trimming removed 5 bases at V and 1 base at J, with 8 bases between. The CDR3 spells CASSPVRTNEKLFF. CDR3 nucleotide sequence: TGTGCCAGCAGCCCCGTCCGAACTAATGAAAAACTGTTTTTT.

CDR3 coding DNA: TGCGCCAGTTCCCAACTCTCTGGAAACACCATATATTTT. Encoded protein: CASSQLSGNTIYF. The chain carries TRBV5-1 and TRBJ1-3; D is unresolved. This CDR3 has 13 amino acids. Trimming removed 8 bases at V and 0 bases at J, with 9 bases between. Germline V gene sequence: CDR1 SGHRS, CDR2 YFSETQ.